The clone carrying this T cell receptor beta chain was seen repeatedly, ten times or more. Its antigen is not identified. TCRdb analysed the reads with MiXCR anew, one entry per CDR3 protein. The sample records about 700,000 distinct CDR3 sequences, around 35% being singletons. The data are from a study of T cell repertoires in cytomegalovirus infection. Study at large: CMV epitopes, recently identified HLA-C-restricted and well-studied HLA-B-restricted, were used. Indications came from public TCR beta signatures; they pointed to CMV infection and to a matching HLA type. Broader study findings: Pooled public TCR beta family frequency picked out CMV carriers with the relevant HLA. In two of eight donors, the top clonotype was HLA-C-restricted CMV-specific.

The germline V and J ends were trimmed by 3 bases and 3 bases, with 15 bases remaining between them. Germline CDR1 and CDR2: SGHTA and FQGNSA. This CDR3 contains 15 residues. This clonotype originated in a human donor in good health (CMV status not recorded). Some clones in this sample may be carry-over from other donors' samples. V gene TRBV7-2 combines with J gene TRBJ2-7, with D perhaps assigned TRBD1 or TRBD2 (5 bases each). The input for sequencing was cultured PBMCs, taken from culture after CMV antigen stimulation. The CDR3: CASSFEPGRSYEQYF. The CDR3 DNA is TGTGCCAGCAGCTTTGAGCCGGGACGGAGCTACGAGCAGTACTTC.